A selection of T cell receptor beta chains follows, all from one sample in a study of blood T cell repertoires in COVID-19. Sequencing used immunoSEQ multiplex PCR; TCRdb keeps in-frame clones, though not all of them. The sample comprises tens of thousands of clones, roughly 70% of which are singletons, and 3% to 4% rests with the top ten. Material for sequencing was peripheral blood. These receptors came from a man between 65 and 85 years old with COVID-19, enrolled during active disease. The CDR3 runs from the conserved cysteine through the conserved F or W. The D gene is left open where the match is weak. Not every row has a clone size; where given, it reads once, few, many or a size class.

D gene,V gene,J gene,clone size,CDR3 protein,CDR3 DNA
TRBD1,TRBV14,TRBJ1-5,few,CASSPTGARWPQHF,TGTGCCAGCAGCCCTACAGGGGCACGGTGGCCCCAGCATTTT
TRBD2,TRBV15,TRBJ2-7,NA,CATSRGGRPINYEQYF,TGTGCCACCAGCAGGGGAGGGAGGCCTATAAACTACGAGCAGTACTTC
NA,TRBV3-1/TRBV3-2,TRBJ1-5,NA,CASSSRRGGNNQPQHF,TGTGCCAGCAGCTCCCGTAGAGGGGGTAACAATCAGCCCCAGCATTTT
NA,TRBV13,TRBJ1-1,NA,CASSSHRVRLNTEAFF,TGTGCCAGCAGCTCACACAGGGTAAGGTTGAACACTGAAGCTTTCTTT
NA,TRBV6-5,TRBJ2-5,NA,CASGTWETQYF,TGTGCCAGCGGGACTTGGGAGACCCAGTACTTC
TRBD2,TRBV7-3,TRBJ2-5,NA,CASSSTSGSETQYF,TGTGCCAGCAGTTCGACTAGCGGGAGTGAGACCCAGTACTTC
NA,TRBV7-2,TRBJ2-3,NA,CASSLDVLSTQYF,TGTGCCAGCAGCTTAGACGTCTTGAGTACGCAGTATTTT
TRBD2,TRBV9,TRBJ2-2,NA,CASSVGSGGPNTGELFF,TGTGCCAGCAGCGTAGGGTCGGGAGGACCGAACACCGGGGAGCTGTTTTTT
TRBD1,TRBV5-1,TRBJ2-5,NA,CASSLTGQGRETQYF,TGCGCCAGCAGCTTGACGGGACAGGGTCGAGAGACCCAGTACTTC
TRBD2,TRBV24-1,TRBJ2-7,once,CATSVGTSGIYEQYF,TGTGCCACCAGCGTTGGGACTAGCGGGATCTACGAGCAGTACTTC
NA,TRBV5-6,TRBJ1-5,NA,CASSLGGFNQPQHF,TGTGCCAGCAGCTTGGGAGGTTTCAATCAGCCCCAGCATTTT
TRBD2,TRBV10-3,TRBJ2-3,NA,CAMASGSTDTQYF,TGTGCCATGGCGAGCGGGAGTACAGATACGCAGTATTTT
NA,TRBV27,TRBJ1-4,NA,CASSLSRGQIDQKLFF,TGTGCCAGCAGTTTATCGAGGGGACAAATAGATCAAAAACTGTTTTTT
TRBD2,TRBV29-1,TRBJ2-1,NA,CSATQGTSGSNEQFF,TGCAGCGCAACACAGGGGACTAGCGGGAGCAATGAGCAGTTCTTC
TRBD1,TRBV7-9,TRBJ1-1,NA,CASSLSGTGGAGAEAFF,TGTGCCAGCAGCTTATCCGGGACAGGGGGCGCCGGGGCTGAAGCTTTCTTT
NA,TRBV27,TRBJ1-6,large,CASSLYRDNSPLHF,TGTGCCAGCAGTTTATACCGGGATAATTCACCCCTCCACTTT
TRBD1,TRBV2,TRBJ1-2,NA,CASSDTGQAGGYTF,TGTGCCAGCAGTGATACCGGACAGGCAGGTGGCTACACCTTC
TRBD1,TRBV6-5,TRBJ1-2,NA,CASSYSDRDGYGYTF,TGTGCCAGCAGTTACTCGGACAGGGATGGGTATGGCTACACCTTC
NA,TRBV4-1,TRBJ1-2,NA,CASSQERGNYGYTF,TGCGCCAGCAGCCAAGAACGAGGGAACTATGGCTACACCTTC
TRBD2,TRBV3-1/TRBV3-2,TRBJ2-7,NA,CASRRSGNPYEQYF,TGTGCCAGCAGGCGTAGCGGGAACCCCTACGAGCAGTACTTC
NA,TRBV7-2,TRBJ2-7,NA,CASSSIVVDGGEQYF,TGTGCCAGCAGCTCCATAGTGGTGGACGGGGGCGAGCAGTACTTC
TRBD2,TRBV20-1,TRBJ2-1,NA,CSAGGRERYNEQFF,TGCAGTGCTGGTGGGAGGGAAAGGTACAATGAGCAGTTCTTC
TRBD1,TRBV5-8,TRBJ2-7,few,CASSPLDRVGYEQYF,TGTGCCAGCAGCCCACTGGACAGGGTGGGATACGAGCAGTACTTC
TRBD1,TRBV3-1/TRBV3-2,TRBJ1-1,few,CASSQPQGAEAFF,TGTGCCAGCAGCCAACCCCAGGGGGCTGAAGCTTTCTTT
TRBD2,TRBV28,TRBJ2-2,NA,CASSLELAGFTGELFF,TGTGCCAGCAGTTTAGAGCTAGCGGGATTCACCGGGGAGCTGTTTTTT
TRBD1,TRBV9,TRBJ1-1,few,CASSVGGTGNTEAFF,TGTGCCAGCAGCGTAGGGGGGACAGGGAACACTGAAGCTTTCTTT
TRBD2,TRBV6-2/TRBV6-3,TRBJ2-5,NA,CASSYRGRGLAGAQTQYF,TGTGCCAGCAGTTATCGGGGCAGAGGACTAGCGGGGGCCCAGACCCAGTACTTC
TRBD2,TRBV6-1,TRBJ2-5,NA,CASSEMAGGPQETQYF,TGTGCCAGCAGTGAAATGGCGGGAGGGCCCCAGGAGACCCAGTACTTC
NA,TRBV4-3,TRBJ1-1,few,CASSQVFEGNTEAFF,TGCGCCAGCAGCCAAGTATTCGAGGGAAACACTGAAGCTTTCTTT
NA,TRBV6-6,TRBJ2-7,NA,CASRPQKGDSYEQYF,TGTGCCAGCAGACCCCAGAAGGGAGACTCCTACGAGCAGTACTTC
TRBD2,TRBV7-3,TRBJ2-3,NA,CASSPNGGGTDTQYF,TGTGCCAGCTCCCCAAACGGGGGAGGGACAGATACGCAGTATTTT
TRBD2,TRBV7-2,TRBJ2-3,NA,CASSTVGTRADTQYF,TGTGCCAGCAGCACAGTGGGGACTAGGGCAGATACGCAGTATTTT
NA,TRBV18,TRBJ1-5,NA,CASSPLAGVDGGPQHF,TGTGCCAGCTCACCTCTCGCGGGGGTGGATGGAGGGCCCCAGCATTTT
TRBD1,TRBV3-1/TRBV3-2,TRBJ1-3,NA,CASSTTTGGWGNTIYF,TGTGCCAGCAGCACCACGACAGGGGGATGGGGAAACACCATATATTTT
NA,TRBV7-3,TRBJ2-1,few,CASSLQPSLNNEQFF,TGTGCCAGCAGCCTACAGCCAAGCCTTAACAATGAGCAGTTCTTC
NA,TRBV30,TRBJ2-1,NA,CAWSSRDNERRNEQFF,TGTGCCTGGAGTTCCCGGGACAACGAGCGGAGGAATGAGCAGTTCTTC
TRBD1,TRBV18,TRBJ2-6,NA,CASSQDRVAGANVLTF,TGTGCCAGCTCACAGGACAGGGTGGCCGGGGCCAACGTCCTGACTTTC
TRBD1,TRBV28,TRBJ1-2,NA,CASSTGGFVHTF,TGTGCCAGCAGCACAGGGGGCTTCGTCCACACCTTC
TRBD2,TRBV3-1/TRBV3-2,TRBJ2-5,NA,CASSRPGLAQETQYF,TGTGCCAGCAGCCGTCCGGGACTAGCACAAGAGACCCAGTACTTC
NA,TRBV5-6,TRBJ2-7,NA,CASSLVRTAGAHEQYF,TGTGCCAGCAGCTTGGTGCGTACGGCAGGGGCCCACGAGCAGTACTTC
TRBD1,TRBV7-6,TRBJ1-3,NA,CASSPGQGISGNTIYF,TGTGCCAGCAGCCCGGGACAGGGGATCTCTGGAAACACCATATATTTT
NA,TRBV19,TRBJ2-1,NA,CASSIGVAGGAVFF,NA
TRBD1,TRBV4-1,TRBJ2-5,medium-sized,CASSFSPPRGRWETQYF,TGCGCCAGCAGCTTTTCGCCGCCAAGGGGGCGATGGGAGACCCAGTACTTC
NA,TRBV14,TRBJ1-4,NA,CASSQRVGSLSTNEKLFF,TGTGCCAGCAGCCAAAGAGTCGGGTCCCTTTCAACTAATGAAAAACTGTTTTTT
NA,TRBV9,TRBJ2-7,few,CASTAGERPYEQYF,TGTGCCAGCACGGCCGGAGAGCGGCCGTACGAGCAGTACTTC
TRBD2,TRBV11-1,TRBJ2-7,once,CASSISGSFVYEQYF,TGTGCCAGCAGCATTAGCGGGAGTTTCGTCTACGAGCAGTACTTC
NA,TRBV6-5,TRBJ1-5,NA,CASSSNMNQPQHF,TGTGCCAGCAGTTCCAACATGAATCAGCCCCAGCATTTT
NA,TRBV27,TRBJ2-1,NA,CASSLGLAYNEQFF,TGTGCCAGCAGTTTGGGACTGGCTTACAATGAGCAGTTCTTC
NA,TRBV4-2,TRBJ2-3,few,CASSLGADTQYF,TGTGCCAGCAGCCTCGGGGCAGATACGCAGTATTTT
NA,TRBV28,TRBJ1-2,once,CASSFSGRGSSYYGYTF,TGTGCCAGCAGTTTTTCGGGTAGGGGCAGCTCCTACTATGGCTACACCTTC
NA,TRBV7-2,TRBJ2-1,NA,CASSPPGEQFF,TGTGCCAGCAGCCCACCCGGGGAGCAGTTCTTC
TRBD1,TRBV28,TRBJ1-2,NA,CASSIGTGAYGYTF,TGTGCCAGCAGTATTGGGACAGGAGCCTATGGCTACACCTTC
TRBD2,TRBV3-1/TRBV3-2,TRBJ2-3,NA,CASSPWSFSGTRTDTQYF,TGTGCCAGCAGCCCTTGGTCCTTTAGCGGGACCCGCACAGATACGCAGTATTTT
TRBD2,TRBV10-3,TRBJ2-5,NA,CAISDSSGQETQYF,TGTGCCATCAGTGATTCTAGCGGGCAAGAGACCCAGTACTTC
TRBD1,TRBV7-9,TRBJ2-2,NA,CASRWGQEVSGELFF,TGTGCCAGCAGGTGGGGACAGGAGGTATCCGGGGAGCTGTTTTTT
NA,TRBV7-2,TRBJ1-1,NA,CASSSQGGPTEAFF,TGTGCCAGCAGCTCACAGGGTGGGCCCACTGAAGCTTTCTTT
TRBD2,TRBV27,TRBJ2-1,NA,CASSLNLAGPPFEEQFF,TGTGCCAGCAGTCTCAACCTAGCGGGGCCGCCCTTCGAGGAGCAGTTCTTC
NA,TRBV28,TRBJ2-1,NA,CASSPSWSSYNEQFF,TGTGCCAGCAGTCCGTCCTGGAGCTCCTACAATGAGCAGTTCTTC
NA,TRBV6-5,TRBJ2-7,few,CASSYFLGHTFYEQYF,TGTGCCAGCAGTTATTTTTTGGGACATACCTTCTACGAGCAGTACTTC
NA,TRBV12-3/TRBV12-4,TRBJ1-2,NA,CASSPDSPYGYTF,TGTGCCAGCAGTCCAGACAGCCCGTATGGCTACACCTTC